The TCR beta chain described here comes from a study of cytomegalovirus exposure and HLA in healthy donors. General study points: According to reports, the classifier identified cytomegalovirus status with high specificity and sensitivity. As confirmed in vitro, three CMV-associated chains were specific for CMV antigens. TCR beta chain V- and J-gene trimming was linked, in a later analysis, to a missense variant in DCLRE1C.

In the case of this clone: Its antigen is not known.

Whereas donors were nominally healthy upon sampling, unrecorded immune exposures were probable. PCR involved 60 Vbeta and 13 Jbeta primers. The assay was immunoSEQ multiplex PCR, and TCRdb's table has in-frame clones only and misses some. Of approximately 150,000 clones listed, just under 85% were seen once; the top ten hold around 8.8%. This clonotype was obtained from a woman in her fifties or sixties in good health and CMV-seropositive. Material for sequencing was PBMCs.

This CDR3 is CASSHEGLAGFDEQYF. The CDR3 DNA reads TGTGCCAGCAGCCACGAAGGTCTAGCGGGGTTTGACGAGCAGTACTTC. This chain links TRBV7-9 with TRBJ2-7, with TRBD2 identical over 9 bases. The length of the CDR3 is 16 residues. Germline CDR1 is SEHNR and CDR2 is FQNEAQ (reference sequence). With V trimmed by 5 bases and J by 5 bases, 13 bases remained unmatched.